Listed below are T cell receptor beta chains from one sample, sequenced in a study of regulatory T cells in long-lasting Graves disease. TCRdb analysed the multiplex PCR reads with MiXCR anew, one entry per CDR3 protein. The sample has about 540,000 distinct CDR3 sequences, approximately 13% seen once. The same sample was also studied in work on T cells in Graves' hyperthyroidism and ophthalmopathy.

This material consisted of peripheral blood mononuclear cells (PBMCs), taken at new diagnosis, from a patient treated with antithyroid drugs. The receptors here all came from a man aged 25 to 40 with Graves disease. Each CDR3 is given with its conserved first and last residue.

V: TRBV10-1
J: TRBJ2-7
CDR3: CASSDGPSRTSEPSEQYF

V: TRBV29-1
J: TRBJ2-5
CDR3: CSVRGGSQETQYF

V: TRBV7-2
J: TRBJ1-1
CDR3: CASSLYGGTFMNTEAFF

V: TRBV28
J: TRBJ2-7
CDR3: CASSWDSIPYEQYF

V: TRBV20-1
J: TRBJ2-3
CDR3: CSAGSFHWRELDTQYF

V: TRBV20-1
J: TRBJ1-3
CDR3: CSARTGGSGNTIYF

V: TRBV29-1
J: TRBJ1-2
CDR3: CSVAPSTGSYGYTF

V: TRBV3-1
J: TRBJ1-2
CDR3: CASSRSIWFGYTF

V: TRBV12-3/TRBV12-4
J: TRBJ1-5
CDR3: CASTSEGGHQQPQHF

V: TRBV12-3/TRBV12-4
J: TRBJ2-2
CDR3: CASTPGQGLTGELFF

V: TRBV20-1
J: TRBJ2-7
CDR3: CSAREPAGAYEQYF

V: TRBV7-7
J: TRBJ2-1
CDR3: CASSLSGTTMQFF

V: TRBV15
J: TRBJ2-2
CDR3: CATKGQNTGELFF

V: TRBV5-1
J: TRBJ2-3
CDR3: CASSPDSSSTDTQYF

V: TRBV7-2
J: TRBJ1-2
CDR3: CASSLATFNYGYTF

V: TRBV29-1
J: TRBJ2-1
CDR3: CSAGTSGNEQFF

V: TRBV2
J: TRBJ2-1
CDR3: CASSDSSEKQFF

V: TRBV12-3/TRBV12-4
J: TRBJ2-7
CDR3: CASSPYGSRNSYEQYF

V: TRBV11-3
J: TRBJ2-5
CDR3: CASSWGQGAQETQCF

V: TRBV18
J: TRBJ2-1
CDR3: CASSPIPGDEQFF

V: TRBV9
J: TRBJ2-1
CDR3: CASSTSGANYNEQFF

V: TRBV7-2
J: TRBJ1-1
CDR3: CASSLGTVTEAFF

V: TRBV5-1
J: TRBJ2-7
CDR3: CASSLVGQGSYEQYF

V: TRBV11-2
J: TRBJ2-5
CDR3: CASSLERQETQYF

V: TRBV7-2
J: TRBJ2-7
CDR3: CASSLGPPSGGYEQYF

V: TRBV12-3/TRBV12-4
J: TRBJ2-1
CDR3: CASSFHSWSEQFF

V: TRBV24-1
J: TRBJ2-2
CDR3: CATSDRDRVGGGGELFF

V: TRBV27
J: TRBJ2-6
CDR3: CASSPVWGRGANVLTF

V: TRBV7-9
J: TRBJ2-5
CDR3: CATLGPTRETQYF

V: TRBV5-6
J: TRBJ1-1
CDR3: CASSLVAGGTEAFF

V: TRBV12-3/TRBV12-4
J: TRBJ2-1
CDR3: CASSLTPWDNEQFF

V: TRBV28
J: TRBJ1-5
CDR3: CASGNQPQHF

V: TRBV7-9
J: TRBJ1-1
CDR3: CASSRDQVNTEAFF

V: TRBV20-1
J: TRBJ2-1
CDR3: CSARVNLYNEQFF

V: TRBV20-1
J: TRBJ2-7
CDR3: CSASGLAGPYEQYF

V: TRBV7-9
J: TRBJ2-5
CDR3: CASSVPLTRETQYF

V: TRBV5-1
J: TRBJ2-2
CDR3: CASSLAAGTNTGELFF

V: TRBV27
J: TRBJ2-6
CDR3: CASSQAGRVSGANVLTF